The following is a T cell receptor beta chain sequence with its context. Its antigen is still unknown. The assay was immunoSEQ multiplex PCR, and TCRdb's table has in-frame clones only and misses some. The table records around 750,000 clones, under 80% of them present only once. This specimen belongs to a study of shared clonotypes between healthy human individuals. Study-level points and caveats: Shared clonotypes across all four donors exceeded non-shared ones in generation probability. The represented genetic and exposure-history diversity was limited by the small number of donors. Incomplete sequencing of sorted subsets was indicated by rarefaction despite large depth. A few donors had around 5% of their naive CD4 clonotypes in common.

CDR1 and CDR2 from the germline V gene are KGHSH and LQKENI. Between the trimmed V and J ends, which lost 1 base and 3 bases, there was a span of 9 bases. This CDR3 has 14 residues. The chain employs TRBV18 and TRBJ2-5, with no clear D. The source of this sequence is a woman aged 25 to 39 in good health. Sequenced input: memory CD4+ T cells sorted from blood. As to subset: CD45RA-negative fraction. In DNA, the CDR3 is TGTGCCAGCTCACCACGTGCCAGAGAAGAGACCCAGTACTTC. Translated, it gives CASSPRAREETQYF.